This is a list of T cell receptor beta chains from one sample in a study of technical replicates of blood from a few donors. Profiled with immunoSEQ multiplex PCR; TCRdb holds only in-frame clones, not every one. The table includes 100,000 or so clones, 95% detected once. Specimen: T cells isolated from PBMCs. The receptors derive from a human donor in good health. The CDR3 runs from the conserved cysteine through the conserved F or W. The D gene is left open where the match is weak. Clone size is shown for a subset of rows, as once, few, many or a class of expanded clone.

TRBJ1-1	TRBV7-9	-	-	CASSPTGTGNTEAFF	TGTGCCAGCAGCCCTACAGGGACGGGGAACACTGAAGCTTTCTTT
TRBJ2-4	TRBV5-1	-	once	CASSTRTGAKNIQYF	TGCGCCAGCAGCACAAGAACAGGAGCCAAAAACATTCAGTACTTC
TRBJ2-1	TRBV6-1	-	-	CASSYGNEQFF	TGTGCCAGCAGTTACGGGAATGAGCAGTTCTTC
TRBJ2-7	TRBV5-4	-	-	CASSHFVGEDEQYF	TGTGCCAGCAGCCATTTCGTAGGGGAGGACGAGCAGTACTTC
TRBJ2-1	TRBV5-1	TRBD1	-	CASSLWTGGRNEQFF	TGCGCCAGCAGCTTGTGGACAGGGGGGCGGAATGAGCAGTTCTTC
TRBJ2-6	TRBV15	TRBD1	-	CATSRDIGTAFSGANVLTF	TGTGCCACCAGCAGAGATATCGGGACAGCCTTCTCTGGGGCCAACGTCCTGACTTTC
TRBJ2-5	TRBV15	-	-	CATSRGRVSQETQYF	TGTGCCACCAGCAGAGGTCGGGTCTCCCAAGAGACCCAGTACTTC
TRBJ1-1	TRBV18	TRBD1	-	CASSPMDPGQGVAFF	TGTGCCAGCTCACCCATGGACCCGGGACAGGGTGTAGCTTTCTTT
TRBJ1-3	TRBV19	-	-	CASSLGATGNTIYF	TGTGCCAGTAGTCTTGGGGCAACTGGAAACACCATATATTTT
TRBJ2-2	TRBV4-2	TRBD2	-	CASSQDRFSGGAGELFF	TGTGCCAGCAGCCAAGACAGGTTTAGCGGGGGGGCCGGGGAGCTGTTTTTT
TRBJ2-6	TRBV9	-	-	CASSVKGLGANVLTF	TGTGCCAGCAGCGTAAAGGGGCTGGGGGCCAACGTCCTGACTTTC
TRBJ1-1	TRBV7-9	-	-	CATRGRNTEAFF	TGTGCCACAAGGGGGAGGAACACTGAAGCTTTCTTT